The 5 T cell receptor beta chains given below trace back to one sample, sequenced in a study of shared clonotypes between healthy human individuals. Sequenced by immunoSEQ multiplex PCR; TCRdb stores in-frame clones only, minus some. The sample records about 110,000 clones, about 70% being singletons. Sequenced: memory CD8+ T cells sorted from blood. Described subset: CD45RO+ cells pooled with CCR7-negative TemRA cells. The receptors derive from a woman in her twenties or thirties in good health.

This clone appeared a single time. For the CDR3, the DNA is TGTGCCTGGAGTCGCGACACCGATCAGCCCCAGCATTTT. Translating gives CAWSRDTDQPQHF. The chain recombines TRBV30 with TRBJ1-5; D remains ambiguous. V was shortened by 2 bases and J by 5 bases, with 10 bases between the two germline ends. This CDR3 has 13 residues. Germline CDR1 reads GTSNPN; CDR2 reads SVGIG (reference sequence).

V is TRBV15 and J is TRBJ2-3; 10 bases match TRBD2. Germline CDR1 and CDR2: LNHNV and YYDKDF (reference sequence). V lost 8 bases to trimming and J lost 0 bases; unmatched junction nucleotides: 14. This CDR3 has 18 amino acids. CDR3 coding DNA: TGTGCCACCGGATCTTCGTTCGGACTAGCGGAGAGCACAGATACGCAGTATTTT. This codes for CATGSSFGLAESTDTQYF.

The sample holds a few counts of this clone. This rearrangement joins TRBV27 to TRBJ1-5, with D possibly TRBD1 on 6 matching bases. This CDR3 is built from 15 residues. Trimming removed 3 bases at V and 3 bases at J, with 12 bases between. Germline CDR1 reads MNHEY; CDR2 reads SMNVEV (reference sequence). This chain's CDR3 is CASSLAGGFNQPQHF. The DNA for the CDR3 is TGTGCCAGCAGTTTGGCGGGGGGCTTCAATCAGCCCCAGCATTTT.

This chain uses TRBV27 with TRBJ1-2; tentatively, D is TRBD1 (5 bases). Germline CDR1 reads MNHEY; CDR2 reads SMNVEV (reference sequence). The germline V and J ends were trimmed by 2 bases and 8 bases, with 18 bases remaining between them. The CDR3 totals 15 residues. The CDR3 sequence is CASSLVRDDAAGYTF. The CDR3 bases are TGTGCCAGCAGTTTAGTTCGGGACGACGCCGCGGGCTACACCTTC.

The chain employs TRBV19 and TRBJ1-1; D is undetermined. Trimming cost V 9 bases and J 0 bases, with 11 bases left between them. The CDR3 contains 13 residues. Per germline, CDR1 LNHDA and CDR2 SQIVND (reference sequence). CDR3 residues: CASVGWMNTEAFF. The CDR3 region has the DNA TGTGCCAGCGTGGGATGGATGAACACTGAAGCTTTCTTT.